This TCR beta chain was recovered during a study of blood T cell repertoires in COVID-19 (dated by TCRdb to the early 2020s). Broadly, across the study: Collaborator samples came from the United States, Italy and Spain and covered acute and convalescent phases of COVID-19. Samples came from the ongoing ImmuneRACE study (first 160 participants) plus 1,254 subjects from 6 global collaborators. The repertoires were made available in a free public database intended to serve as a resource for research on the immune response to SARS-CoV-2. The dataset comprised deeply sampled blood TCRbeta repertoires from subjects exposed to, actively infected with, or recovered from COVID-19. The prospective study material was composed of cDNA or gDNA derived from T cells, B-cell-depleted T cells, or PBMCs. A de-identified subject ID, COVID-19 status, age in years and sex were almost always included in the sample metadata. Where HLA class I and class II types were available, the types were taken from metadata supplied by the sample provider, not from assay-based typing.

TCRbeta CDR3 regions were amplified from genomic DNA by means of the immunoSEQ Assay, a bias-controlled multiplex PCR. The paper's data handling went like this. The number of nucleated cells in each sample was estimated from the amplification of reference gene primers within the assay. Sequence reads were collapsed and filtered to measure the absolute abundance of every unique TCRbeta CDR3 rearrangement. For each sample, productive Simpson clonality was calculated as the square root of Simpson's diversity index across productive rearrangements. TCRdb obtained this table from immuneACCESS and retained in-frame rearrangements with V and J assigned. These tables miss some clones; where compared with another copy, unresolved V genes account for less than half of the shortfall, and the remainder is unexplained. Clonal size and the V and J genes are those of that table, whereas D and trimming came from the DNA. The sample table shows 350,000 to 500,000 clones, and 70% to 90% are seen once. Around 1.5% of the sample comes from the top ten.

Participants in the prospective study were enrolled through a virtual design, were aged roughly 18 to 90 years, and lived in roughly 24 United States geographic areas. Cohort assignment in the prospective study relied on participant-reported clinical history from a screening survey and a study questionnaire. Exposed participants had been in contact, within 2 weeks of entering the study, with a person who had a PCR-confirmed or clinician-diagnosed case of COVID-19. In the prospective study, mobile phlebotomists collected whole blood, serum and a nasopharyngeal or oropharyngeal swab from each participant. Participants in the prospective study had the option to provide additional blood draws and questionnaires over a roughly 2-month period. Before DNA extraction, prospective study blood samples were shipped either frozen or at room temperature. From cysteine to phenylalanine, the CDR3 is 13 amino acids long. The kept DNA is CDR3 alone, 39 bases in frame from the first base. The V end loses 4 bases and the J end loses 0 bases, and a stretch of 10 bases separates them. The germline V gene specifies SQVTM as CDR1 and ANQGSEA as CDR2.

What the study reported, not specific to this receptor: Clinical and demographic metadata were provided uncurated, with the amount varying by source and participant.

As for this clone: The specificity of this receptor is unknown. Within one base of it there is no much larger clone, and no base qualities were kept.

Sequencing was done on a sample of PBMCs or T cells enriched from blood (not recorded which). The TCR originated in a woman aged 18-29 years who had been exposed to COVID-19. Here the chain combines TRBV29-1 and TRBJ2-7; the D gene is perhaps TRBD2, on 6 matching bases. The CDR3 loop reads CSVVRRDSYEQYF. The nucleotide sequence reads TGCAGCGTTGTTAGGCGGGACTCCTACGAGCAGTACTTC.